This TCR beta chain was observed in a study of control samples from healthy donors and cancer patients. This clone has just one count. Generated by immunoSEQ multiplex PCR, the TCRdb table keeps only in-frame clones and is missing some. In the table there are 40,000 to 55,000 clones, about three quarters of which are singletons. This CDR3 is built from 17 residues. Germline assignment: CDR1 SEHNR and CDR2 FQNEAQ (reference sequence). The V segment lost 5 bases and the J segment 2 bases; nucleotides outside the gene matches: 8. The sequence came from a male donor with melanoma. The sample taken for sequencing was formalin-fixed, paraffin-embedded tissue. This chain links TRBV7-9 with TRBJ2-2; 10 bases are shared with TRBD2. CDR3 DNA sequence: TGTGCCAGCAGCCCAATCTCTAGCGGGAGAAACACCGGGGAGCTGTTTTTT. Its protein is CASSPISSGRNTGELFF. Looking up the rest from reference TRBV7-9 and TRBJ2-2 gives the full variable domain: DTGVSQNPRHKITKRGQNVTFRCDPISEHNRLYWYRQTLGQGPEFLTYFQNEAQLEKSRLLSDRFSAERPKGSFSTLEIQRTEQGDSAMYLCASSPISSGRNTGELFFGEGSRLTVL.